Sequencing of this T cell receptor (beta chain) was carried out in a study of T cell changes during pregnancy in multiple sclerosis. Germline V lookup: CDR1 MDHEN, CDR2 SYDVKM. V lost 3 bases and J lost 4, with 6 bases in between. The CDR3 is made up of 12 amino acids. This table comes from immunoSEQ multiplex PCR, and its TCRdb copy is limited to in-frame clones, with some not included. Found here are approximately 60,000 clones, approximately 94% of them singletons; the top ten hold 2.5% to 4%. This clonotype originated in a female donor with multiple sclerosis, enrolled in a pregnancy study. The V call is TRBV28, the J call TRBJ1-2; possibly TRBD1 for D (5 bases). The sample was CD8+ T cells from peripheral blood mononuclear cells, taken in the second trimester of pregnancy. The CDR3 loop is CASSFDSYGYTF. The CDR3 DNA sequence: TGTGCCAGCAGTTTCGACAGCTATGGCTACACCTTC.